This TCR beta chain derives from a study of response to subunit inactivated influenza vaccine (dated by TCRdb to 2016 to 2019). About the full investigation: Deep quantitative profiling of the T cell receptor repertoire was used in the study to follow responses to a trivalent subunit inactivated influenza vaccine. The paper's findings and limits, for the study overall: The authors suggested that each seasonal influenza vaccination may recruit only a limited number of new T cells.

Library method: RT-PCR. Sequenced using an Illumina HiSeq 2500. Through fastp at Q25 and MiXCR, TCRdb rebuilt clones from the public reads, retaining in-frame beta chains. One record per CDR3 amino acid sequence lists the most common genes and DNA. In all, the sample holds roughly 500,000 distinct CDR3 sequences, and around 25% of those were seen once. About 3% of the sample is held by the ten biggest clonotypes. CDR1 is given as SGHNT and CDR2 as YYREEE, both from the germline V gene (reference sequence). The cysteine opens and the phenylalanine closes a CDR3 of 14 amino acids. Of all the DNA, just the CDR3 is kept, 42 bases in frame from base 1. V is shortened by 1 base, J by 0 bases, and the region joining them spans 7 bases. For this clonotype: The antigen it recognizes is unknown. It has no much larger one-base neighbor in the sample; base qualities were not kept.

This same sample was also part of a study on T cells expressing NK-cell markers. The second study reports: 5'RACE template switching, by which a universal primer site and unique molecular identifiers were added, was used to make TCR beta cDNA libraries. In sorted CD3+CD56+NKG2C+, CD3+CD56+NKG2C- and CD3+CD56-NKG2C+ T-cell subsets from about 8 donors, TCR beta-chain repertoires were profiled. Among the eight sequenced donors, only one was HCMV-seronegative, while the other seven were HCMV-seropositive. To restrict sorting to alphabetaTCR-expressing T cells, an anti-gammadeltaTCR antibody was added in several experiments. In five to seven donors, the dominant CD3+CD56+NKG2C+ clonotypes were among the top 10 CD8+ clonotypes and accounted for roughly 1.0-8% of CD8+ T cells. Those dominant clonotypes were again the most abundant among CD3+CD56-NKG2C+ cells in four donors, at roughly 25-65%. Whether the expanded NKG2C-expressing T cell clones were specific for HCMV antigens was left unclear. All eight donors whose samples were sequenced were randomly selected healthy volunteers, three of them men and five women. HCMV-specific IgG was detected in serum with a commercial ELISA kit to determine HCMV serostatus. Peripheral blood mononuclear cells were isolated from blood by Ficoll density gradient centrifugation. Using Miltenyi isolation kits, CD4+ and CD8+ T cells were isolated from PBMC through magnetic immunoseparation. Synthesis of cDNA was primed from the TCR beta constant segment and was followed by two consecutive PCR amplification steps. The libraries were sequenced on Illumina HiSeq 2000/2500, MiSeq or NextSeq, producing 2 x 150 bp reads. Reads were demultiplexed and grouped by UMI with MIGEC, and clonotypes were assembled and quantified with MiTCR. To remove erroneous sequences, TCR cDNA sequences were retained only when supported by two or more reads. The tcR package was used for downstream repertoire analysis, and clonotypes were matched between fractions using CDR3 nucleotide sequence together with V segment. VDJmatch was used to annotate antigen specificity against VDJdb, with one amino acid substitution allowed in CDR3.

The input for sequencing was CD4+ T cells sorted from PBMCs, taken less than 13 days after vaccination. Recombination linked TRBV5-4 to TRBJ2-5, with the D gene uncertain. This sequence originates from a man aged 45-65 years who received an inactivated influenza vaccine. Donor details come from another sample of the same person, matched by shared clones. DNA sequence: TGTGCCAGCAGCTTGCCCGGAAACCAAGAGACCCAGTACTTC. Its protein is CASSLPGNQETQYF.